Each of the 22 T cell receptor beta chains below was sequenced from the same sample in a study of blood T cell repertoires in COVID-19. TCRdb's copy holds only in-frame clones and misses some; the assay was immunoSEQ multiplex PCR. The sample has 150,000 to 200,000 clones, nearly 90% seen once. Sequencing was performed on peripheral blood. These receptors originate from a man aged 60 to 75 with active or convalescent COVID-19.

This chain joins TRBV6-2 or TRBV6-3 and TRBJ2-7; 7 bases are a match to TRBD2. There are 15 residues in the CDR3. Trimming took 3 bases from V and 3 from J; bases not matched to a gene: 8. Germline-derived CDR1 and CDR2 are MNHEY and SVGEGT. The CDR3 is CASSYWTRTNYEQYF. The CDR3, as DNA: TGTGCCAGCAGTTATTGGACTAGGACGAACTACGAGCAGTACTTC.

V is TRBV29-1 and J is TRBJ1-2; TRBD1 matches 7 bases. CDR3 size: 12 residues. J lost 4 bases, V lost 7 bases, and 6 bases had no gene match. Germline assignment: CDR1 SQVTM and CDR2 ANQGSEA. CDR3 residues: CSAAQGPYGYTF. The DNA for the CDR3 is TGCAGCGCCGCACAGGGGCCCTATGGCTACACCTTC.

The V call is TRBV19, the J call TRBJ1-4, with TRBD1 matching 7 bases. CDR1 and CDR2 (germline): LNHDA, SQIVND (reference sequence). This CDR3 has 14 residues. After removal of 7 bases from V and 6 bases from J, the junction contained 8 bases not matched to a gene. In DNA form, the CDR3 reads TGTGCCAGTATTGACAGGGAACGGGATGAAAAACTGTTTTTT. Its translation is CASIDRERDEKLFF.

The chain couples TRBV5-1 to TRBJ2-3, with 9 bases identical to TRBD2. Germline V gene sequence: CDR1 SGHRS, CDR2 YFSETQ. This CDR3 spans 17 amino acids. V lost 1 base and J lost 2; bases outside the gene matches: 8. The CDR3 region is CASSLRTGTSFTDTQYF. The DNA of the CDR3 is TGCGCCAGCAGCTTGAGAACCGGGACTAGCTTCACAGATACGCAGTATTTT.

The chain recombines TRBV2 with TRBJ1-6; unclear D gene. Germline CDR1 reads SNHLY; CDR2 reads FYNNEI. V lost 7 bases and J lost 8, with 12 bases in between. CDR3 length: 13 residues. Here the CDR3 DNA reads TGTGCCAGCATTGACATCTCAGATTCACCCCTCCACTTT. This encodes CASIDISDSPLHF.

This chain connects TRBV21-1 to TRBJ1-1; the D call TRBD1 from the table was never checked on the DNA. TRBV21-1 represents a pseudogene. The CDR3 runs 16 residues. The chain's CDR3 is CASREQGPVMNTEAFF. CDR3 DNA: TGTGCCAGCAGGGAACAGGGCCCTGTTATGAACACTGAAGCTTTCTTT.

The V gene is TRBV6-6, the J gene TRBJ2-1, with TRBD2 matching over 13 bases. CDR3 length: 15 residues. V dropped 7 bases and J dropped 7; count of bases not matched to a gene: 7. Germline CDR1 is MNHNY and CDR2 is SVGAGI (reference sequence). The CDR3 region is CASILAGGPGNEQFF. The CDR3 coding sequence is TGTGCCAGCATACTAGCGGGGGGGCCTGGGAATGAGCAGTTCTTC.

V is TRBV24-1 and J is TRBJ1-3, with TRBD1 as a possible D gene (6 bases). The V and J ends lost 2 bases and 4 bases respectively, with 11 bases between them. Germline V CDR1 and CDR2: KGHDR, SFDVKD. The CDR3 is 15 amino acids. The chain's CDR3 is CATSDSFGTGNTIYF. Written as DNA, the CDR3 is TGTGCCACCAGTGATTCGTTTGGGACAGGAAACACCATATATTTT.

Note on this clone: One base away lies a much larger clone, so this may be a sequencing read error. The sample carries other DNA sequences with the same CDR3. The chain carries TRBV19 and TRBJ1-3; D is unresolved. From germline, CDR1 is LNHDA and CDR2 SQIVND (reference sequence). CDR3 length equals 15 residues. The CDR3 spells CASSIWASSGNTIYF. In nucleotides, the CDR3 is TGTGCTAGTAGTATCTGGGCCAGCTCTGGAAACACCATATATTTT.

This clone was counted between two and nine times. For the CDR3, the DNA is TGTGCCAGCAGTCGAACCGGGACTAGCCCCATAAATGAGCAGTTCTTC. Its translation is CASSRTGTSPINEQFF. The gene calls are TRBV7-2 and TRBJ2-1; 9 bases match TRBD2. V shed 6 bases, J shed 7 bases, and the junction held 13 bases outside the gene matches. The CDR3 extends over 16 amino acids. CDR1 and CDR2 from the germline V gene are SGHTA and FQGNSA.

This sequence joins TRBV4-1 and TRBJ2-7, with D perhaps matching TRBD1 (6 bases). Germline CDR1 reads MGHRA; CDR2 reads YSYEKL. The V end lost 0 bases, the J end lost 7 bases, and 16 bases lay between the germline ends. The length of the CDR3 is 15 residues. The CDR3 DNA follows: TGCGCCAGCAGCCAAGATCGGGGACACATGGGAGAGCAGTACTTC. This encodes CASSQDRGHMGEQYF.

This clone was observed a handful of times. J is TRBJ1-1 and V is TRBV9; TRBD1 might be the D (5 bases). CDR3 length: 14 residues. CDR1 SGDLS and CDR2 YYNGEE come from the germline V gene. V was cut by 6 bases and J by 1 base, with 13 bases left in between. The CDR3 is CASTRSDRNTEAFF. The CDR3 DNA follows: TGTGCCAGCACCAGATCCGACAGGAACACTGAAGCTTTCTTT.

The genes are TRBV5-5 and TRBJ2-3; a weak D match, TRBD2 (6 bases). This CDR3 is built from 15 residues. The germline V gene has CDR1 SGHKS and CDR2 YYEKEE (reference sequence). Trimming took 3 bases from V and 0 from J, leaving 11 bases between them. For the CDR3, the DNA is TGTGCCAGCAGCTCTCGGGGGATCAGCACAGATACGCAGTATTTT. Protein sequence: CASSSRGISTDTQYF.

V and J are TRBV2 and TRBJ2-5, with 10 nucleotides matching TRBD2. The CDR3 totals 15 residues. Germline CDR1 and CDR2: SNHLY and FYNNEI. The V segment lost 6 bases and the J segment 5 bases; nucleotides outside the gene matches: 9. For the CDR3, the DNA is TGTGCCAGCAGACCACTAGCGGGGCTTGGGGAGACCCAGTACTTC. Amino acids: CASRPLAGLGETQYF. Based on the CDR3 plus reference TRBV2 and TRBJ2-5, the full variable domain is EPEVTQTPSHQVTQMGQEVILRCVPISNHLYFYWYRQILGQKVEFLVSFYNNEISEKSEIFDDQFSVERPDGSNFTLKIRSTKLEDSAMYFCASRPLAGLGETQYFGPGTRLLVL.

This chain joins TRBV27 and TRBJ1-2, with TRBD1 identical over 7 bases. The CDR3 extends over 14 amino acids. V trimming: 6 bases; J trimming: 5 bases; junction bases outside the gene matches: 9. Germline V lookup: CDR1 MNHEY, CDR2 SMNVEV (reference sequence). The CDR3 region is CASSRQGDPYGYTF. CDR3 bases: TGTGCCAGCAGCCGACAGGGCGATCCTTATGGCTACACCTTC.

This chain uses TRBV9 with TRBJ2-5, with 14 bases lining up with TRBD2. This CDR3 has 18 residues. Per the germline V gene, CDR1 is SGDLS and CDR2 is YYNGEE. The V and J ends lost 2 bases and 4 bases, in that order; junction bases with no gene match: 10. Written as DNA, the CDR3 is TGTGCCAGCAGCGTCCAAGGACTAGCGGGGGGTAGGGGAGAGACCCAGTACTTC. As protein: CASSVQGLAGGRGETQYF. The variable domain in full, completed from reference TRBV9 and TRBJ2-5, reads DSGVTQTPKHLITATGQRVTLRCSPRSGDLSVYWYQQSLDQGLQFLIQYYNGEERAKGNILERFSAQQFPDLHSELNLSSLELGDSALYFCASSVQGLAGGRGETQYFGPGTRLLVL.

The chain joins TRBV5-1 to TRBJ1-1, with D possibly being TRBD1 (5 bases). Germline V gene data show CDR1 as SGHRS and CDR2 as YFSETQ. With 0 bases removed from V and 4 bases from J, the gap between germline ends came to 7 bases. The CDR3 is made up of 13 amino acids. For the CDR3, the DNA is TGCGCCAGCAGCTTGGAACAGGCCACTGAAGCTTTCTTT. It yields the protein CASSLEQATEAFF.

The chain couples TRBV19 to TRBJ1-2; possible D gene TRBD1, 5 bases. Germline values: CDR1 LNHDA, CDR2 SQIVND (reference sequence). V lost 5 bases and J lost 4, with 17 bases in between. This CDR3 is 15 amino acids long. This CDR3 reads CASSAPGGTGYGYTF. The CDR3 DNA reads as TGTGCCAGTAGTGCCCCGGGGGGGACGGGCTATGGCTACACCTTC.

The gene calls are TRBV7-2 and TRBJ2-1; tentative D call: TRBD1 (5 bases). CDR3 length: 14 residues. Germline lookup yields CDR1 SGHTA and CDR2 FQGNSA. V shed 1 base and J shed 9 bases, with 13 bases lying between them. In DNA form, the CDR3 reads TGTGCCAGCAGCTTAGGTCCTCTTCAGGGTGAGCAGTTCTTC. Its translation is CASSLGPLQGEQFF.

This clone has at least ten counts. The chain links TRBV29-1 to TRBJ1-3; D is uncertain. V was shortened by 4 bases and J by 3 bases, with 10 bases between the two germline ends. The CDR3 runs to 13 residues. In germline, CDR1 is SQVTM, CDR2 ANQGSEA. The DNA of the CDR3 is TGCAGCGTTGTCCCGCCAGGTGGAAACACCATATATTTT. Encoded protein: CSVVPPGGNTIYF.

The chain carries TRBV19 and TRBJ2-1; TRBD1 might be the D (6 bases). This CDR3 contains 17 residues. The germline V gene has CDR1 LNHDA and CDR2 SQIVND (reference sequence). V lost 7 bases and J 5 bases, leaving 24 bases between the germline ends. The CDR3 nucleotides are TGTGCCAGTAAAGGATCGTCGGGCAGGGGATTTGACAATGAGCAGTTCTTC. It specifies CASKGSSGRGFDNEQFF.

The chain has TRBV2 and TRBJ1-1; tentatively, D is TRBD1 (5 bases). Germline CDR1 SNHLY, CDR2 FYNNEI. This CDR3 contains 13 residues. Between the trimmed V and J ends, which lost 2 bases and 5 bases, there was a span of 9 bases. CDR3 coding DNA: TGTGCCAGCAGTGAACAGGGTCGGACTGAAGCTTTCTTT. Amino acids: CASSEQGRTEAFF.